A selection of T cell receptor beta chains follows, all from one sample in a study of T-cell reconstitution after alpha-beta-depleted transplantation in children. TCRdb used MiXCR to reprocess the PCR reads, holding one entry per CDR3 protein. The repertoire includes around 490,000 distinct CDR3 sequences, 11% of them detected once, and about 14% sits in the top ten. The sample was PBMCs, mostly from graft donor cells, taken 180 days after TCRalphabeta/CD19-depleted stem cell transplant. These receptor sequences come from a female patient between 2 and 15 years old who had a stem cell transplant for aplastic anemia, so the T cells may come from the graft donor. CDR3s include the opening cysteine and the closing phenylalanine or tryptophan. The D gene is left open where the match is weak. Clone size is stated in some rows and not others, as once, few, many or a class when expanded.

d_call	clone_size	v_call	j_call	cdr3_aa	cdr3_nt
TRBD1	.	TRBV20-1	TRBJ1-4	CSAKGQANEKLFF	TGCAGTGCAAAGGGACAGGCTAATGAAAAACTGTTTTTT
TRBD2	.	TRBV28	TRBJ2-5	CASNLAGEEETQYF	TGTGCCAGCAACTTAGCGGGAGAGGAGGAGACCCAGTACTTC
TRBD1	many	TRBV12-3/TRBV12-4	TRBJ1-4	CASSEGQATNEKLFF	TGTGCCAGCAGTGAGGGACAGGCAACTAATGAAAAACTGTTTTTT
TRBD2	many	TRBV18	TRBJ2-3	CASSPPSLAGATQYF	TGTGCCAGCTCACCCCCGTCACTAGCGGGAGCAACGCAGTATTTT
TRBD1	few	TRBV4-3	TRBJ1-2	CASSQEGGTGAGGYTF	TGCGCCAGCAGCCAAGAGGGGGGGACAGGGGCGGGGGGCTACACCTTC
.	.	TRBV7-9	TRBJ2-7	CASSPWTGYEQYF	TGTGCCAGCAGCCCTTGGACGGGCTACGAGCAGTACTTC
.	few	TRBV3-1	TRBJ2-1	CASSQTQSEQFF	TGTGCCAGCAGCCAAACCCAAAGTGAGCAGTTCTTC
TRBD1	few	TRBV7-2	TRBJ1-1	CASSLVALDRVRTEAFF	TGTGCCAGCAGCTTAGTAGCCTTGGACAGGGTAAGGACTGAAGCTTTCTTT
.	few	TRBV7-2	TRBJ1-6	CASSPAYGVESPLHF	TGTGCCAGCAGCCCCGCATACGGGGTCGAATCACCCCTCCACTTT
.	.	TRBV5-5	TRBJ2-7	CASSLGKGWPLFSYEQYF	TGTGCCAGCAGCTTGGGGAAGGGCTGGCCCCTATTCTCCTACGAGCAGTACTTC
.	many	TRBV20-1	TRBJ2-1	CSARDPRVDPNEQFF	TGCAGTGCTAGAGATCCTAGGGTCGACCCGAATGAGCAGTTCTTC
.	many	TRBV7-2	TRBJ2-3	CASSLYGTSTDTQYF	TGTGCCAGCAGCTTATATGGTACTAGCACAGATACGCAGTATTTT
TRBD2	.	TRBV14	TRBJ2-1	CASSQGTSGIYNEQFF	TGTGCCAGCAGCCAGGGGACTAGCGGGATCTACAATGAGCAGTTCTTC
.	many	TRBV27	TRBJ1-2	CASSLIGQGGYGYTF	TGTGCCAGCAGTTTAATAGGGCAGGGCGGCTATGGCTACACCTTC
.	.	TRBV20-1	TRBJ2-7	CSARDPQGTPYEQYF	TGCAGTGCTAGAGATCCCCAAGGGACACCCTACGAGCAGTACTTC
.	many	TRBV29-1	TRBJ2-5	CSVRDPRQETQYF	TGCAGCGTTCGGGATCCGAGGCAAGAGACCCAGTACTTC
.	few	TRBV4-3	TRBJ1-4	CASSQLRLAGEKLFF	TGCGCCAGCAGCCAATTGAGGTTAGCGGGTGAAAAACTGTTTTTT
TRBD1	.	TRBV28	TRBJ2-3	CASSHPTGAMDTQYF	TGTGCCAGCAGTCACCCCACAGGGGCCATGGATACGCAGTATTTT
TRBD1	.	TRBV7-9	TRBJ1-2	CASSLSQGDGYTF	TGTGCCAGCAGCTTATCACAGGGGGATGGCTACACCTTC
TRBD2	few	TRBV18	TRBJ2-1	CASSPSLAGGAYNEQFF	TGTGCCAGCTCACCGAGTTTAGCGGGAGGGGCCTACAATGAGCAGTTCTTC
TRBD1	few	TRBV11-2	TRBJ2-2	CASSLRGQGRTGELFF	TGTGCCAGCAGCTTAAGGGGGCAGGGTCGGACCGGGGAGCTGTTTTTT
TRBD2	.	TRBV7-2	TRBJ2-5	CASSLGLAYQETQYF	TGTGCCAGCAGCTTAGGACTAGCGTACCAAGAGACCCAGTACTTC
.	.	TRBV9	TRBJ1-6	CASSVMGQSSYNSPLHF	TGTGCCAGCAGCGTAATGGGCCAGAGCTCCTATAATTCACCCCTCCACTTT
TRBD2	few	TRBV7-2	TRBJ2-1	CASSLGTAGAGEQFF	TGTGCCAGCAGCTTAGGAACAGCGGGAGCGGGTGAGCAGTTCTTC
.	.	TRBV12-3/TRBV12-4	TRBJ1-2	CASSLRVVSDGYTF	TGTGCCAGCAGTTTAAGGGTGGTTAGCGATGGCTACACCTTC
.	few	TRBV25-1	TRBJ2-1	CASTALGRQDNEQFF	TGTGCCAGCACCGCTTTGGGACGGCAAGACAATGAGCAGTTCTTC
.	many	TRBV5-1	TRBJ2-7	CASSLMWTTSYEQYF	TGCGCCAGCAGCTTAATGTGGACGACTTCCTACGAGCAGTACTTC
TRBD1	few	TRBV5-6	TRBJ1-6	CASSLVPGTGNSPLHF	TGTGCCAGCAGCTTGGTCCCCGGGACAGGGAATTCACCCCTCCACTTT
.	few	TRBV20-1	TRBJ2-3	CSASGVLQNTDTQYF	TGCAGTGCTAGCGGTGTGCTTCAGAACACAGATACGCAGTATTTT
TRBD2	.	TRBV15	TRBJ2-1	CATSRDWTSGRGNEQFF	TGTGCCACCAGCAGGGACTGGACTAGCGGGAGGGGGAATGAGCAGTTCTTC
TRBD1	.	TRBV15	TRBJ1-1	CATSRDVIRGMNTEAFF	TGTGCCACCAGCAGAGACGTTATCAGGGGGATGAACACTGAAGCTTTCTTT
.	.	TRBV29-1	TRBJ2-1	CSVTARAEQFF	TGCAGCGTTACGGCCCGGGCTGAGCAGTTCTTC
.	many	TRBV6-2/TRBV6-3	TRBJ2-1	CASSYIQSPGVTYNEQFF	TGTGCCAGCAGTTACATCCAATCCCCAGGGGTGACGTACAATGAGCAGTTCTTC
TRBD2	.	TRBV12-5	TRBJ2-2	CASGSNPTSGNTGELFF	TGTGCTAGTGGTTCGAACCCGACTAGCGGGAACACCGGGGAGCTGTTTTTT
.	.	TRBV28	TRBJ2-1	CASKFTRDKDNEQFF	TGTGCCAGCAAATTCACCCGGGACAAAGACAATGAGCAGTTCTTC
.	.	TRBV29-1	TRBJ2-1	CSVFGMPNEQFF	TGCAGCGTTTTTGGGATGCCCAATGAGCAGTTCTTC
TRBD1	.	TRBV27	TRBJ2-5	CATRSRGPQYF	TGTGCCACCAGAAGTAGGGGGCCCCAGTACTTC
.	.	TRBV6-5	TRBJ1-6	CASSYDSSYNSPLHF	TGTGCCAGCAGTTACGACAGCTCCTATAATTCACCCCTCCACTTT
TRBD1	.	TRBV18	TRBJ2-7	CASSVDRGSVYEQYF	TGTGCCAGCTCAGTCGACAGGGGGTCGGTCTACGAGCAGTACTTC
TRBD2	.	TRBV6-5	TRBJ2-7	CASSYDRTSVSYEHYF	TGTGCCAGCAGTTACGACCGGACTAGCGTATCCTACGAGCACTACTTC
.	.	TRBV7-8	TRBJ1-5	CASSPARSPQHF	TGTGCCAGCAGCCCCGCGAGAAGTCCCCAGCATTTT
.	.	TRBV29-1	TRBJ2-1	CTPEASLSYYNEQFF	TGCACCCCGGAGGCTAGTCTATCATATTACAATGAGCAGTTCTTC
.	.	TRBV7-7	TRBJ2-7	CASSQLGGREQYF	TGTGCCAGCAGCCAGCTGGGGGGACGCGAGCAGTACTTC
TRBD1	few	TRBV6-5	TRBJ1-3	CASRAGTGKSSGNTIYF	TGTGCCAGCAGAGCCGGGACAGGGAAAAGCTCTGGAAACACCATATATTTT
.	.	TRBV4-3	TRBJ1-2	CASSQGYPPGFTF	TGCGCCAGCAGCCAAGGATATCCCCCAGGGTTCACCTTC
TRBD2	.	TRBV9	TRBJ2-3	CASSARTSGAMADTQYF	TGTGCCAGCAGCGCGAGGACTAGCGGGGCTATGGCAGATACGCAGTATTTT
TRBD1	many	TRBV7-2	TRBJ2-5	CASSPTGTGGQETQYF	TGTGCCAGCAGCCCAACCGGGACAGGGGGCCAAGAGACCCAGTACTTC
.	.	TRBV20-1	TRBJ2-3	CSWDLPDTQYF	TGCAGCTGGGACCTCCCAGATACGCAGTATTTT
.	few	TRBV11-3	TRBJ2-1	CASSLGGSGLTNNEQFF	TGTGCCAGCAGCTTAGGGGGGTCAGGGTTAACCAACAATGAGCAGTTCTTC
.	many	TRBV29-1	TRBJ2-3	CSVGGQSLDTQYF	TGCAGCGTTGGGGGGCAGAGCCTAGATACGCAGTATTTT
TRBD2	.	TRBV6-2/TRBV6-3	TRBJ2-1	CASSRWTGGPNEQFF	TGTGCCAGCAGTCGTTGGACGGGAGGGCCGAATGAGCAGTTCTTC
.	many	TRBV29-1	TRBJ2-7	CSVETLAYEQYF	TGCAGCGTTGAAACGTTAGCCTACGAGCAGTACTTC
TRBD1	few	TRBV7-9	TRBJ1-2	CASSETGDGYTF	TGTGCCAGCAGCGAAACAGGGGATGGCTACACCTTC
.	few	TRBV6-2/TRBV6-3	TRBJ2-2	CASSWFRDTGELFF	TGTGCCAGCAGTTGGTTTCGGGACACCGGGGAGCTGTTTTTT